These 32 T cell receptor beta chains originate from one sample sequenced in a study of blood T cells in healthy people across ages. A J-beta primer mix and a sample-barcoded 5' primer were used in a second PCR of about 7 to 12 cycles. TCRdb itself ran the 5' RACE reads through MiXCR, one entry per CDR3 protein. The data show about 640,000 distinct CDR3 sequences, with roughly three fifths seen just once and about two fifths held by the top ten. The sequenced sample consisted of blood. These receptors came from a man in his sixties in good health.

V usage is TRBV6-1 and J usage is TRBJ2-7; D is uncertain. The CDR3 runs 13 residues. Trimming took 4 bases from V and 2 from J, leaving 9 bases between them. The V gene's germline CDR1 is MNHNS and CDR2 SASEGT. CDR3 DNA: TGTGCCAGCAGTGGACAAAGGCCCTACGAGCAGTACTTC. It codes for CASSGQRPYEQYF.

The chain uses TRBV20-1 and TRBJ1-2; D gene uncertain. Germline V gene data show CDR1 as DFQATT and CDR2 as SNEGSKA (reference sequence). This CDR3 is built from 13 residues. The V gene lost 2 bases and the J gene lost 2 bases, with 9 bases spanning the gap. As DNA, the CDR3 is TGCAGTGCTAGAATCGTCGGAAACTATGGCTACACCTTC. As protein: CSARIVGNYGYTF.

The chain carries TRBV5-1 and TRBJ2-3; the D gene could be TRBD1 or TRBD2 (5 bases each). The ends were cut back, 2 bases at V and 2 bases at J, with 12 bases in the middle. The CDR3 is made up of 15 amino acids. CDR1 SGHRS and CDR2 YFSETQ come from the germline V gene. The CDR3 bases are TGCGCCAGCAGCTTACTCGGGACCGACACAGATACGCAGTATTTT. Encoded protein: CASSLLGTDTDTQYF.

The gene calls are TRBV2 and TRBJ2-5; TRBD2 agrees at 8 bases. The CDR3 spans 15 residues. Germline CDR1 is SNHLY and CDR2 is FYNNEI. The V segment lost 5 bases and the J segment 5 bases; nucleotides outside the gene matches: 10. CDR3 in DNA: TGTGCCAGCAGTTTGAGCGGGGGTTGGGTGGAGACCCAGTACTTC. Its protein product is CASSLSGGWVETQYF. Variable domain in full (rest from reference TRBV2 and TRBJ2-5): EPEVTQTPSHQVTQMGQEVILRCVPISNHLYFYWYRQILGQKVEFLVSFYNNEISEKSEIFDDQFSVERPDGSNFTLKIRSTKLEDSAMYFCASSLSGGWVETQYFGPGTRLLVL.

The chain joins TRBV5-1 to TRBJ1-6, with 7 bases fitting TRBD1. There are 16 residues in the CDR3. V lost 4 bases, J lost 7 bases, and 11 bases stayed unmatched. Germline-derived CDR1 and CDR2 are SGHRS and YFSETQ. The CDR3: CASSPRGPGGNSPLHF. The CDR3 bases are TGCGCCAGCAGCCCACGGGGTCCAGGGGGGAATTCACCCCTCCACTTT.

V and J are TRBV24-1 and TRBJ2-2, with 7 bases matching TRBD1. Germline CDR1 reads KGHDR; CDR2 reads SFDVKD. There are 17 residues in the CDR3. Trimming at V came to 0 bases and at J to 2 bases, leaving 5 bases not matched to a gene. The CDR3 loop is CATSDLRTGTNTGELFF. CDR3 nucleotides: TGTGCCACCAGTGATTTGCGGACAGGAACAAACACCGGGGAGCTGTTTTTT.

This chain links TRBV3-1 with TRBJ2-2, with TRBD1 matching 10 bases. The ends lost 4 bases at V and 5 bases at J; junction bases unmatched: 16. Germline V CDR1 and CDR2: LGHDT, YNNKEL (reference sequence). This CDR3 is 19 amino acids long. The CDR3, as DNA: TGTGCCAGCAGCCCTCAGACCAAGACAGGGGGCTTGGGGACCGGGGAGCTGTTTTTT. Residues: CASSPQTKTGGLGTGELFF.

This clonotype occurred a few times. The chain combines TRBV14 with TRBJ2-1; D remains unclear. The CDR3 is made up of 14 amino acids. V gave up 2 bases and J gave up 11 bases, with 16 bases separating them. CDR1 and CDR2 from the germline V gene are SGHDN and FVKESK. CDR3 loop: CASSQLLEGSKQFF. As DNA, the CDR3 is TGTGCCAGCAGCCAACTCTTGGAAGGCAGTAAGCAGTTCTTC.

A few counts support this clonotype. J is TRBJ2-1 and V is TRBV5-1; 11 positions agree with TRBD2. This CDR3 comprises 17 residues. With 4 bases clipped from V and 5 bases from J, the junction kept 11 bases outside the gene matches. From germline, CDR1 is SGHRS and CDR2 YFSETQ. The CDR3 loop is CASSDASGGSGHNEQFF. The CDR3 DNA sequence: TGCGCCAGCAGCGACGCTAGCGGGGGGTCCGGGCACAATGAGCAGTTCTTC.

Points on this clonotype: The junction shows a germline mismatch at one end, possibly a read error. This CDR3 is CASRSKLTENCGYTF. The CDR3 region has the DNA TGTGCCTCCAGGTCAAAACTCACGGAGAACTGTGGCTACACCTTC. V is TRBV6-1 and J is TRBJ1-2, with D uncertain. CDR1 and CDR2 (germline): MNHNS, SASEGT. The CDR3 extends over 15 amino acids.

The V gene is TRBV20-1, the J gene TRBJ1-2, with 9 nucleotides matching TRBD1. CDR3 length: 14 amino acids. After removal of 5 bases from V and 4 bases from J, the junction contained 8 bases not matched to a gene. Germline V CDR1 and CDR2: DFQATT, SNEGSKA (reference sequence). The CDR3 region has the DNA TGCAGTGCTCTAAGGACAGGGGCCGGCTATGGCTACACCTTC. As protein: CSALRTGAGYGYTF.

The rearrangement links TRBV10-3 to TRBJ1-1; 10 bases are shared with TRBD1. Germline V gene lookup returns CDR1 ENHRY and CDR2 SYGVKD. V gave up 3 bases and J gave up 1 base; unmatched junction bases: 2. The CDR3 extends over 15 amino acids. CDR3 amino acids: CAISDGTGANTEAFF. For the CDR3, the DNA is TGTGCCATCAGTGATGGGACAGGGGCGAACACTGAAGCTTTCTTT.

The rearrangement links TRBV2 to TRBJ2-3, with 8 positions matching TRBD1. The V and J ends lost 4 bases and 4 bases, in that order; junction bases with no gene match: 7. Per the germline V gene, CDR1 is SNHLY and CDR2 is FYNNEI. The CDR3 sequence is 15 residues long. The CDR3, as DNA: TGTGCCAGCAGTGGCCAGGGGGCAATATCAGATACGCAGTATTTT. Translated, it gives CASSGQGAISDTQYF.

A remark on this clonotype: One end of the junction varies from germline; a read error may be responsible. This sequence joins TRBV18 and TRBJ2-7; a possible D gene is TRBD1 (6 bases). CDR1 is KGHSH, CDR2 LQKENI, per germline. The CDR3 has 14 amino acids. The CDR3 DNA is TGTGCCAGCCCACCCGGACAGCAAGCCTACGAGCAGTACTTC. It translates to CASPPGQQAYEQYF. Combining the CDR3 with reference TRBV18 and TRBJ2-7 gives the whole variable domain NAGVMQNPRHLVRRRGQEARLRCSPMKGHSHVYWYRQLPEEGLKFMVYLQKENIIDESGMPKERFSAEFPKEGPSILRIQQVVRGDSAAYFCASPPGQQAYEQYFGPGTRLTVT.

The chain links TRBV7-2 to TRBJ2-1, with 11 positions matching TRBD2. CDR3 length: 16 amino acids. Germline lookup yields CDR1 SGHTA and CDR2 FQGNSA. V lost 4 bases and J lost 8; bases outside the gene matches: 10. CDR3 nucleotides: TGTGCCAGCAGCTCTCAGACTAGCGGGGCGGCTCATGAGCAGTTCTTC. It yields the protein CASSSQTSGAAHEQFF.

This clonotype has just a few counts. The chain links TRBV21-1 to TRBJ2-5; the table's D call TRBD1 went unverified against the DNA. TRBV21-1 has pseudogene status. The CDR3 runs 18 residues. Here the CDR3 DNA reads TGTGCCAGCAGCAAAGCGTCGGGGGACAGATCTTACCAAGAGACCCAGTACTTC. Amino acids: CASSKASGDRSYQETQYF.

The chain couples TRBV20-1 to TRBJ2-1, with TRBD2 matching over 9 bases. The CDR3 is 14 amino acids. Per the germline V gene, CDR1 is DFQATT and CDR2 is SNEGSKA (reference sequence). Losses at the gene ends were 4 bases for V and 6 bases for J; bases not matched to a gene: 7. CDR3 in DNA: TGCAGTGCTACCGGCGGGGGGGCCATCAATGAGCAGTTCTTC. Encoded protein: CSATGGGAINEQFF.

V and J are TRBV27 and TRBJ2-4; D is unresolved. The DNA matches TRBJ2-7 better at its end, which makes the J call doubtful. CDR3 length equals 16 residues. Per germline, CDR1 MNHEY and CDR2 SMNVEV (reference sequence). This chain's CDR3 is CASSWTRSHRSSEQYF. CDR3 nucleotides: TGTGCCAGCAGTTGGACCCGATCGCACCGCTCTTCCGAGCAGTACTTC.

Written as DNA, the CDR3 is TGCGCCAGCACCGTAAACCCGACAGGGGGCTACGAGCAGTACTTC. Its translation: CASTVNPTGGYEQYF. The V gene is TRBV5-1, the J gene TRBJ2-7; 9 bases align to TRBD1. The CDR3 is 15 residues long. With V trimmed by 6 bases and J by 3 bases, 10 bases remained unmatched. Germline CDR1 SGHRS, CDR2 YFSETQ. The variable domain in full, with the rest retrieved from reference TRBV5-1 and TRBJ2-7, is KAGVTQTPRYLIKTRGQQVTLSCSPISGHRSVSWYQQTPGQGLQFLFEYFSETQRNKGNFPGRFSGRQFSNSRSEMNVSTLELGDSALYLCASTVNPTGGYEQYFGPGTRLTVT.

The V gene is TRBV6-1, the J gene TRBJ1-4; D perhaps matches TRBD1 (6 bases). Germline assignment: CDR1 MNHNS and CDR2 SASEGT. V gave up 7 bases and J gave up 2 bases, with 8 bases separating them. The CDR3 is 13 residues long. The CDR3 DNA sequence: TGTGCCAGCACGCAGGGGACTAATGAAAAACTGTTTTTT. As protein: CASTQGTNEKLFF.

Worth noting for this clonotype: The junction differs from germline at one of its ends, possibly a read error. The rearrangement uses TRBV18 and TRBJ2-5; D is unresolved. This CDR3 is 13 amino acids long. The germline V gene encodes CDR1 KGHSH and CDR2 LQKENI. The CDR3 DNA sequence: TGTGCCGGCTCACCGTCCTTACATCGGACCCAGTACTTC. This translates into CAGSPSLHRTQYF.

This clonotype was picked up a small number of times. J is TRBJ2-4 and V is TRBV12-3 or TRBV12-4; 10 bases map to TRBD1. The CDR3 length is 13 residues. The J segment lost 8 bases and the V segment lost 6 bases, leaving 4 bases of the junction unmatched. The CDR3 is CASSPGQGDIQYF. For the CDR3, the DNA is TGTGCCAGCAGCCCCGGACAGGGGGACATTCAGTACTTC.

In this sample, this clonotype turned up a few times. The chain joins TRBV15 to TRBJ2-1; D may be TRBD2 (7 bases). Germline CDR1 is LNHNV and CDR2 is YYDKDF (reference sequence). Trimming removed 3 bases from V and 4 bases from J, with 13 bases in between. The CDR3 length is 15 residues. CDR3 loop: CATSSRGGGYNEQFF. The DNA for the CDR3 is TGTGCCACCAGCAGTAGGGGGGGTGGTTACAATGAGCAGTTCTTC.

CDR3 nucleotide sequence: TGTGCCAGCAGCCAGGGGGGCAGCCAGCCACATAATTCACCCCTCCACTTT. Its protein product is CASSQGGSQPHNSPLHF. V and J are TRBV5-4 and TRBJ1-6; 7 nucleotides match TRBD1. Germline V gives CDR1 SGHNT, CDR2 YYREEE (reference sequence). V trimming: 4 bases; J trimming: 5 bases; junction bases outside the gene matches: 12. The CDR3 is 17 residues long.

The V gene is TRBV12-3 or TRBV12-4, the J gene TRBJ2-7, with a tentative D call TRBD2 (6 bases). The closer fit of TRBJ2-5 to the DNA end suggests the J call may be wrong. This CDR3 comprises 15 residues. The CDR3 nucleotides are TGTGCCAGCAGCCCCGCAGTGGAGGGTCCCGAGACCCAGTACTTC. Translated: CASSPAVEGPETQYF.

In nucleotides, the CDR3 is TGTGCCAGCAGCCCCACAGGGGGTATAGAGCAGTACTTC. This codes for CASSPTGGIEQYF. The chain joins TRBV6-5 to TRBJ2-5; 8 nucleotides line up with TRBD1. Germline trimming cut 6 bases from V and 11 bases from J; bases unmatched to any gene: 11. Germline CDR1 MNHEY, CDR2 SVGAGI. The CDR3 has 13 amino acids.

This chain connects TRBV7-6 to TRBJ1-5, with D perhaps matching TRBD1 (6 bases). The CDR3 is 13 amino acids. In germline, CDR1 is SGHVS, CDR2 FNYEAQ. V gave up 4 bases and J gave up 5 bases, with 9 bases separating them. CDR3 protein: CASSSDRHQPQHF. The CDR3 DNA is TGTGCCAGCAGCTCCGACAGGCATCAGCCCCAGCATTTT.

J is TRBJ1-1 and V is TRBV4-1; possibly TRBD1 for D (5 bases). With 1 base removed from V and 5 bases from J, the gap between germline ends came to 17 bases. The germline V gene encodes CDR1 MGHRA and CDR2 YSYEKL. The CDR3 sequence is 16 residues long. CDR3 protein: CASSQVEGIGGTEAFF. The CDR3 DNA reads as TGCGCCAGCAGCCAAGTCGAAGGGATCGGGGGGACTGAAGCTTTCTTT.

The genes are TRBV12-3 or TRBV12-4 and TRBJ1-5; the match to TRBD1 covers 9 bases. The CDR3 covers 14 residues. Unmatched junction bases numbered 5, after V lost 5 bases and J lost 6 bases. The CDR3 sequence is CASSDTGGSQPQHF. The CDR3 coding sequence is TGTGCCAGCAGTGACACAGGGGGCAGTCAGCCCCAGCATTTT.

This clonotype was counted many times. The chain links TRBV20-1 to TRBJ2-7; 8 bases map to TRBD1. V trimming: 7 bases; J trimming: 4 bases; junction bases outside the gene matches: 3. The germline gives CDR1 DFQATT, CDR2 SNEGSKA (reference sequence). The CDR3 covers 11 residues. CDR3 in DNA: TGCAGTGGGGGGGACAGGTACGAGCAGTACTTC. It specifies CSGGDRYEQYF.

The chain couples TRBV12-3 or TRBV12-4 to TRBJ2-5; D may be TRBD1 (5 bases). The CDR3 loop spans 14 amino acids. Trimming took off 6 bases at V and 2 bases at J, with 13 bases between the two ends. CDR3 in amino acids: CASRPGMDQETQYF. The CDR3 nucleotides are TGTGCCAGCAGGCCAGGGATGGATCAAGAGACCCAGTACTTC.

This chain connects TRBV18 to TRBJ2-4; D is perhaps TRBD1 or TRBD2 (5 bases each). The DNA end lines up better with TRBJ2-7; the J call may be wrong. This CDR3 has 13 amino acids. CDR1 is KGHSH, CDR2 LQKENI, per germline. The chain's CDR3 is CASSRGPNYEQYF. The CDR3 bases are TGTGCCAGCTCACGGGGACCGAACTACGAGCAGTACTTC.